Described below is a single T cell receptor (beta chain) sequence and its context. This CDR3 has 13 amino acids. The V gene's germline CDR1 is WNHNN and CDR2 SYGVQD (reference sequence). Trimming removed 0 bases from V and 1 base from J, with 1 base in between. The data originate from a study of control samples from healthy donors and cancer patients. Some clones are missing from TCRdb's copy, which holds only in-frame ones; the method was immunoSEQ multiplex PCR. The sample carries about 130,000 clones, roughly 90% recorded once. Sequencing was carried out using blood. The receptor's source is a man younger than 30 in good health. The chain joins TRBV10-1 to TRBJ1-3, with unresolved D. CDR3: CASSESSGNTIYF. As DNA, the CDR3 is TGCGCCAGCAGTGAGTCGTCTGGAAACACCATATATTTT.